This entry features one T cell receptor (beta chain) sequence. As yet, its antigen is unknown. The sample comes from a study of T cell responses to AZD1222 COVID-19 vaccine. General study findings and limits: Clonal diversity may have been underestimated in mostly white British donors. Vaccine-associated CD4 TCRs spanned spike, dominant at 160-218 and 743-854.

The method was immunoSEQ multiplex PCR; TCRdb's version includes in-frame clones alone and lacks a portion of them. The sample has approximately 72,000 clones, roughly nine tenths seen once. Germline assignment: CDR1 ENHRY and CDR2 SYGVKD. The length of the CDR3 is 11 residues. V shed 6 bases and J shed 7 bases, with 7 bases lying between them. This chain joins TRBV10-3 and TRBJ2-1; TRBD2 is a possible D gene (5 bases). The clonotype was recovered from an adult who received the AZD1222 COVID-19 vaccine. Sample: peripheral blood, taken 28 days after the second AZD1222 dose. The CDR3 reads CAISRTNEQFF. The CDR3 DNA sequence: TGTGCCATCAGCAGGACTAATGAGCAGTTCTTC.